Following are 14 T cell receptor beta chains from one sample sequenced in a study of PD-1 blockade in mismatch repair-deficient tumors. Sequencing used immunoSEQ multiplex PCR; TCRdb keeps in-frame clones, though not all of them. Of about 110,000 clones listed, 60% to 85% were seen once; the top ten hold less than 5.5%. Source: peripheral blood, taken about 60 weeks after starting pembrolizumab. All receptors come from an adult with mismatch repair-deficient cancer.

V gene TRBV2 combines with J gene TRBJ1-4; no reliable D call. The germline V gene encodes CDR1 SNHLY and CDR2 FYNNEI. The CDR3 covers 15 residues. Trimming pared 11 bases from V and 4 bases from J, leaving 20 bases between. Here the CDR3 reads CAGKVSGLNNEKLFF. As DNA, the CDR3 is TGTGCCGGAAAAGTTTCGGGCCTTAATAATGAAAAACTGTTTTTT. The variable domain in full, completed from reference TRBV2 and TRBJ1-4, reads EPEVTQTPSHQVTQMGQEVILRCVPISNHLYFYWYRQILGQKVEFLVSFYNNEISEKSEIFDDQFSVERPDGSNFTLKIRSTKLEDSAMYFCAGKVSGLNNEKLFFGSGTQLSVL.

V and J are TRBV27 and TRBJ2-5, with a tentative D call TRBD2 (5 bases). Trimming left V 5 bases short and J 4 bases short, with 14 bases between. Germline V gene data show CDR1 as MNHEY and CDR2 as SMNVEV (reference sequence). The CDR3 length is 14 residues. DNA of the CDR3: TGTGCCAGCAGTACCCTACTAGGTCGAGAGACCCAGTACTTC. Amino acid sequence: CASSTLLGRETQYF.

This clone was counted between two and nine times. The V gene is TRBV5-1, the J gene TRBJ2-3; 7 bases agree with TRBD1. The germline V gene has CDR1 SGHRS and CDR2 YFSETQ. The CDR3 length is 14 residues. Losses at the gene ends were 3 bases for V and 1 base for J; bases not matched to a gene: 2. CDR3 DNA sequence: TGCGCCAGCAGCTCTGGACAGGGCACAGATACGCAGTATTTT. It codes for CASSSGQGTDTQYF.

V usage is TRBV7-9 and J usage is TRBJ2-3, with D perhaps TRBD2 (5 bases). Germline assignment: CDR1 SEHNR and CDR2 FQNEAQ (reference sequence). The CDR3 length is 15 residues. The V end lost 5 bases, the J end lost 2 bases, and 14 bases lay between the germline ends. The CDR3 loop reads CASSPWGEATDTQYF. DNA of the CDR3: TGTGCCAGCAGCCCCTGGGGAGAGGCCACAGATACGCAGTATTTT.

The chain couples TRBV5-4 to TRBJ2-3; weak D call: TRBD2 (6 bases). Trimming stripped 3 bases from V and 0 bases from J, with 8 bases between. Looked up from germline, CDR1 is SGHNT and CDR2 is YYREEE (reference sequence). The CDR3 is 14 residues long. CDR3 nucleotides: TGTGCCAGCAGCTGGGACTTTAGCACAGATACGCAGTATTTT. Protein: CASSWDFSTDTQYF.

The CDR3 here is CAWSGKDPIYGYTF. The CDR3 bases are TGTGCCTGGAGTGGTAAGGACCCCATCTATGGCTACACCTTC. The rearrangement links TRBV30 to TRBJ1-2; D gene ambiguous. This CDR3 is built from 14 residues. Germline CDR1 and CDR2: GTSNPN and SVGIG (reference sequence). Trimming cost V 1 base and J 4 bases, with 13 bases left between them.

The chain links TRBV29-1 to TRBJ2-4; no reliable D call. The CDR3 is 14 residues long. CDR1 and CDR2 (germline): SQVTM, ANQGSEA. Trimming shortened V by 0 bases and J by 0 bases, and 6 bases separated the two germline ends. The CDR3: CSVEDRIAKNIQYF. The CDR3 DNA sequence: TGCAGCGTTGAAGATAGGATAGCCAAAAACATTCAGTACTTC.

This chain links TRBV19 with TRBJ2-2; D remains unclear. Germline values: CDR1 LNHDA, CDR2 SQIVND (reference sequence). V was cut by 4 bases and J by 2 bases, with 14 bases left in between. This CDR3 is built from 16 residues. The CDR3 protein is CASSTQGSGNTGELFF. CDR3 DNA: TGTGCCAGTAGTACTCAAGGTTCCGGAAACACCGGGGAGCTGTTTTTT. Full variable domain (missing parts from reference TRBV19 and TRBJ2-2): DGGITQSPKYLFRKEGQNVTLSCEQNLNHDAMYWYRQDPGQGLRLIYYSQIVNDFQKGDIAEGYSVSREKKESFPLTVTSAQKNPTAFYLCASSTQGSGNTGELFFGEGSRLTVL.

This chain connects TRBV18 to TRBJ2-3; 7 bases match TRBD1. V gave up 6 bases and J gave up 1 base; unmatched junction bases: 1. Germline V gene data show CDR1 as KGHSH and CDR2 as LQKENI. This CDR3 contains 13 residues. This CDR3 reads CASSQGGTDTQYF. CDR3 sequence (DNA): TGTGCCAGCTCCCAGGGGGGCACAGATACGCAGTATTTT. Combining the CDR3 with reference TRBV18 and TRBJ2-3 gives the whole variable domain NAGVMQNPRHLVRRRGQEARLRCSPMKGHSHVYWYRQLPEEGLKFMVYLQKENIIDESGMPKERFSAEFPKEGPSILRIQQVVRGDSAAYFCASSQGGTDTQYFGPGTRLTVL.

The genes are TRBV18 and TRBJ1-5, with D possibly TRBD1 on 6 matching bases. The length of the CDR3 is 14 residues. V lost 2 bases and J 2 bases, leaving 7 bases between the germline ends. Per the germline V gene, CDR1 is KGHSH and CDR2 is LQKENI. The DNA for the CDR3 is TGTGCCAGCTCACCAGGGGGCGGCAATCAGCCCCAGCATTTT. It specifies CASSPGGGNQPQHF.

This clone occurred a few times. The chain has TRBV9 and TRBJ2-5, with TRBD2 as a possible D gene (5 bases). CDR1 and CDR2 (germline): SGDLS, YYNGEE. The CDR3 is 15 amino acids. V lost 4 bases, J lost 5 bases, and 18 bases lay in between. The CDR3 reads CASSFQDSLGETQYF. CDR3 bases: TGTGCCAGCAGCTTCCAGGACTCCTTGGGGGAGACCCAGTACTTC.

V and J are TRBV6-4 and TRBJ2-1, with 13 bases lining up with TRBD2. Trimming at V came to 6 bases and at J to 6 bases, leaving 14 bases not matched to a gene. Looked up from germline, CDR1 is MRHNA and CDR2 is SNTAGT. The CDR3 is 18 residues long. The CDR3 bases are TGTGCCAGCAGCCGGGACAGCCCGGGACTAGCGGGATCCAATGAGCAGTTCTTC. Protein product: CASSRDSPGLAGSNEQFF.

The V gene is TRBV7-9, the J gene TRBJ2-2; D call uncertain. V was cut by 2 bases and J by 1 base, with 2 bases left in between. The CDR3 loop spans 13 amino acids. The germline V gene has CDR1 SEHNR and CDR2 FQNEAQ (reference sequence). CDR3 in DNA: TGTGCCAGCAGCTTATGGAACACCGGGGAGCTGTTTTTT. It specifies CASSLWNTGELFF. Full variable domain (missing parts from reference TRBV7-9 and TRBJ2-2): DTGVSQNPRHKITKRGQNVTFRCDPISEHNRLYWYRQTLGQGPEFLTYFQNEAQLEKSRLLSDRFSAERPKGSFSTLEIQRTEQGDSAMYLCASSLWNTGELFFGEGSRLTVL.

V is TRBV2 and J is TRBJ2-1; 8 nucleotides agree with TRBD1. Trimming took 4 bases from V and 6 from J; bases not matched to a gene: 5. CDR1 SNHLY and CDR2 FYNNEI come from the germline V gene. The CDR3 has 14 amino acids. CDR3 sequence reads: CASSGTGFGNEQFF. The CDR3 coding sequence is TGTGCCAGCAGTGGGACAGGGTTTGGCAATGAGCAGTTCTTC.